This TCR beta chain was retrieved from a study of T cell repertoires and HLA-DP antigens. Study-level background: In vitro CD4+ alloreactivity was against HeLa-presented HLA-DP. Study findings and constraints: Total CD4+ responders were stimulated by HeLa antigen-presenting cells. Naive and memory CD4+ repertoires were not analysed separately.

Generated by immunoSEQ multiplex PCR, the TCRdb table keeps only in-frame clones and is missing some. Of around 90,000 clones listed, around nine tenths are singletons. This clone was seen once. Its antigen is unknown. Other nucleotide sequences in the sample specify the same CDR3. The CDR3 contains 13 residues. Trimming stripped 4 bases from V and 4 bases from J, with 8 bases between. Germline V gene sequence: CDR1 LNHDA, CDR2 SQIVND (reference sequence). Untouched CD4+ T cells were bead-isolated from PBMC at 95% to 98% purity. The TCR originated in a man in his fifties or sixties in good health and CMV-seronegative. The sequencing input was CD4+ T cells from PBMCs. V is TRBV19 and J is TRBJ1-5, with D uncertain. The CDR3 coding sequence is TGTGCCAGTAGTACAGGTCTGAATCAGCCCCAGCATTTT. It specifies CASSTGLNQPQHF.